Below, 9 T cell receptor beta chains from the same sample are listed, as sequenced in a study of identical twins. Via MiXCR, TCRdb re-called the 5' RACE reads, giving one row per CDR3 protein. The sample has 500,000 or so distinct CDR3 sequences, 12% to 15% seen once. These same data were also listed under a study on yellow fever vaccine responses in identical twins.

Specimen: CD4+ T cells sorted from blood. These receptors were taken from a woman aged 18-29 years in good health.

The V gene is TRBV7-9, the J gene TRBJ1-6, with 9 bases fitting TRBD1. Trimming cost V 1 base and J 10 bases; bases outside gene matches: 2. Germline V gene sequence: CDR1 SEHNR, CDR2 FQNEAQ (reference sequence). The CDR3 covers 14 residues. CDR3 sequence: CASSLDRGLSPLHF. DNA for the CDR3: TGTGCCAGCAGCTTAGACAGGGGGCTGTCACCCCTCCACTTT.

The V gene is TRBV28, the J gene TRBJ1-1; 7 bases align to TRBD1. V lost 3 bases, J lost 7 bases, and 8 bases stayed unmatched. Per the germline V gene, CDR1 is MDHEN and CDR2 is SYDVKM. This CDR3 is built from 14 residues. The CDR3 reads CASSFVGTENEAFF. CDR3 DNA sequence: TGTGCCAGCAGTTTCGTCGGGACAGAAAATGAAGCTTTCTTT.

This clonotype has just a few counts. The rearrangement joins TRBV7-3 to TRBJ1-1, with D perhaps TRBD1 (5 bases). This CDR3 region has 13 residues. CDR1 SGHTA and CDR2 FQGTGA come from the germline V gene. The V gene lost 5 bases and the J gene lost 5 bases, with 12 bases spanning the gap. DNA of the CDR3: TGTGCCAGCAGCCCCCGTGGGGGGACTGAAGCTTTCTTT. Residues: CASSPRGGTEAFF.

V usage is TRBV7-9 and J usage is TRBJ2-2; TRBD1 agrees at 12 bases. The CDR3 runs to 16 residues. Unmatched junction bases numbered 6, after V lost 3 bases and J lost 7 bases. The germline gives CDR1 SEHNR, CDR2 FQNEAQ (reference sequence). CDR3 nucleotides: TGTGCCAGCAGCTTTGGGGACAGGGGGCTCGGCGGGGAGCTGTTTTTT. This encodes CASSFGDRGLGGELFF.

This rearrangement joins TRBV5-4 to TRBJ2-1; no reliable D call. The CDR3 consists of 14 residues. V was trimmed by 0 bases and J by 7 bases, leaving 11 bases between them. Germline CDR1 is SGHNT and CDR2 is YYREEE (reference sequence). CDR3 sequence reads: CASSLARSGNEQFF. The CDR3, as DNA: TGTGCCAGCAGCTTGGCGAGAAGTGGGAATGAGCAGTTCTTC.

This clonotype was detected a few times. This rearrangement joins TRBV3-1 to TRBJ2-1, with unresolved D. The CDR3 runs 12 residues. The V gene's germline CDR1 is LGHDT and CDR2 YNNKEL (reference sequence). V lost 1 base and J 12 bases, leaving 10 bases between the germline ends. As DNA, the CDR3 is TGTGCCAGCAGCCAAGGGATTTACGGGCAGTTCTTC. Its protein is CASSQGIYGQFF.

This clonotype was seen more than once but under ten times. Written as DNA, the CDR3 is TGTGCCAGCCTCACGGTGGGGTCAGATACGCAGTATTTT. Its translation is CASLTVGSDTQYF. The chain joins TRBV7-9 to TRBJ2-3; D gene unclear. V was cut by 8 bases and J by 4 bases, with 13 bases left in between. This CDR3 is built from 13 residues. Germline V CDR1 and CDR2: SEHNR, FQNEAQ (reference sequence).

V is TRBV5-4 and J is TRBJ1-5; 9 bases match TRBD1. With V trimmed by 1 base and J by 3 bases, 8 bases remained unmatched. Germline CDR1 is SGHNT and CDR2 is YYREEE (reference sequence). The CDR3 spans 17 residues. The CDR3 sequence: CASSLFMGQGPNQPQHF. The CDR3 region has the DNA TGTGCCAGCAGCTTGTTTATGGGACAGGGTCCCAATCAGCCCCAGCATTTT.

This clonotype was recorded a few times. The V gene is TRBV6-5, the J gene TRBJ2-7; possible D gene TRBD1, 6 bases. Germline assignment: CDR1 MNHEY and CDR2 SVGAGI. This CDR3 region has 17 residues. The germline V and J ends were trimmed by 0 bases and 0 bases, with 15 bases remaining between them. CDR3 in amino acids: CASSYSRVGTNSYEQYF. CDR3 in DNA: TGTGCCAGCAGTTACTCGAGGGTGGGGACAAACTCCTACGAGCAGTACTTC.